A selection of T cell receptor beta chains follows, all from one sample in a study of beta chain features in type 1 diabetes. Sequencing was performed with immunoSEQ multiplex PCR; in TCRdb, only in-frame clones are kept and a portion is missing. The repertoire has some 200,000 clones, roughly a tenth of them found once; the top ten carry approximately 1.5%. The specimen was central memory CD4+ T cells from blood. These receptor sequences come from a young man in good health. The CDR3 runs from the conserved cysteine through the conserved F or W. The D gene is left open where the match is weak. Rows give clone size only sometimes, using once, few, many, or a class for an expanded clone.

>TRBJ2-7|many|TRBV2|NA
CASYYEQYF
TGTGCCAGCTACTACGAGCAGTACTTC
>TRBJ2-7|few|TRBV10-3|NA
CAISDSYEQYF
TGTGCCATCAGTGATTCCTACGAGCAGTACTTC
>TRBJ2-1|many|TRBV18|NA
CASSPWTGRYNEQFF
TGTGCCAGCTCTCCCTGGACGGGACGGTACAATGAGCAGTTCTTC
>TRBJ2-1|few|TRBV21-1|NA
CASSPREGGADNEQFF
TGTGCCAGCAGCCCTCGAGAAGGGGGCGCAGACAATGAGCAGTTCTTC
>TRBJ2-1|few|TRBV20-1|NA
CSGEFHNEQFF
TGCAGTGGGGAATTTCACAATGAGCAGTTCTTC
>TRBJ1-1|few|TRBV29-1|NA
CSAQTEEAFF
TGCAGCGCCCAGACAGAGGAAGCTTTCTTT
>TRBJ2-7|few|TRBV4-1|NA
CASSQLGRIEQYF
TGCGCCAGCAGCCAATTAGGCCGTATAGAGCAGTACTTC
>TRBJ2-2|NA|TRBV2|NA
CASSDDANTGELFF
TGTGCCAGCAGCGACGACGCGAACACCGGGGAGCTGTTTTTT
>TRBJ2-5|few|TRBV5-4|NA
CASSWGGTARGTQYF
TGTGCCAGCAGCTGGGGTGGGACGGCGCGGGGGACCCAGTACTTC
>TRBJ2-1|many|TRBV28|TRBD2
CASRSISGRAYNEQFF
TGTGCCAGCAGATCAATTAGCGGGAGGGCCTACAATGAGCAGTTCTTC
>TRBJ1-1|NA|TRBV27|NA
CASSTPNTEAFF
TGTGCCAGCAGTACACCGAACACTGAAGCTTTCTTT
>TRBJ2-2|few|TRBV11-2|NA
CASRPEGTGELFF
TGTGCCAGCAGACCAGAGGGGACCGGGGAGCTGTTTTTT
>TRBJ1-1|many|TRBV21-1|NA
CASTGGDRGNTEAFF
TGTGCCAGCACCGGAGGGGACAGGGGTAACACTGAAGCTTTCTTT
>TRBJ2-5|NA|TRBV18|NA
CASSPSTVRETQYF
TGTGCCAGCTCACCGTCTACCGTCCGGGAGACCCAGTACTTC
>TRBJ2-3|NA|TRBV7-9|TRBD2
CASSLAVSTDTQYF
TGTGCCAGCAGCCTAGCGGTTAGCACAGATACGCAGTATTTT
>TRBJ2-7|few|TRBV28|NA
CASSLILEKQYF
TGTGCCAGCAGTTTAATTTTGGAGAAGCAGTACTTC
>TRBJ2-1|few|TRBV6-6|TRBD1
CASRTDRSNEQFF
TGTGCCAGCAGGACGGACAGGAGCAATGAGCAGTTCTTC
>TRBJ2-3|NA|TRBV5-4|NA
CASSLGQTSTDTQYF
TGTGCCAGCAGCTTGGGACAGACTAGCACAGATACGCAGTATTTT
>TRBJ2-1|few|TRBV5-6|NA
CASTFGVRNYNEQFF
TGTGCCAGCACCTTCGGAGTCAGGAATTACAATGAGCAGTTCTTC
>TRBJ2-1|NA|TRBV6-5|TRBD2
CASSPVGGNNEQFF
TGTGCCAGCAGTCCAGTCGGGGGGAACAATGAGCAGTTCTTC
>TRBJ1-1|NA|TRBV2|NA
CASPPGRQNTEAFF
TGTGCCAGCCCGCCGGGACGGCAGAACACTGAAGCTTTCTTT
>TRBJ1-1|few|TRBV5-1|NA
CASSLGWDTEAFF
TGCGCCAGCAGCTTGGGGTGGGACACTGAAGCTTTCTTT
>TRBJ2-5|NA|TRBV29-1|NA
CSAGGQETQYF
TGCAGCGCGGGTGGCCAAGAGACCCAGTACTTC
>TRBJ2-7|few|TRBV7-7|NA
CASSRGLSYEQYF
TGTGCCAGCAGCCGGGGCCTTTCCTACGAGCAGTACTTC
>TRBJ2-1|NA|TRBV11-2|TRBD2
CASSLVTSGSSYNEQFF
TGTGCCAGCAGCTTGGTAACTAGCGGTAGCTCCTACAATGAGCAGTTCTTC
>TRBJ2-1|NA|TRBV7-6|NA
CASSPWGESRGEQFF
TGTGCCAGCAGCCCCTGGGGGGAGTCTCGCGGTGAGCAGTTCTTC
>TRBJ2-5|NA|TRBV7-7|TRBD1
CASSLDRGSNKQYF
TGTGCTAGCAGCTTAGACAGGGGGTCCAACAAGCAGTACTTC
>TRBJ2-1|many|TRBV7-2|NA
CASSLEPAQHEQFF
TGTGCCAGCAGCTTAGAGCCAGCGCAGCATGAGCAGTTCTTC
>TRBJ2-5|few|TRBV6-6|NA
CASSYTEETQYF
TGTGCCAGCAGTTACACAGAAGAGACCCAGTACTTC
>TRBJ2-5|few|TRBV6-5|TRBD2
CASSYGLAGIETQYF
TGTGCCAGCAGTTACGGATTAGCGGGAATCGAGACCCAGTACTTC
>TRBJ2-7|NA|TRBV6-1|NA
CASSRGHSSSYEQYF
TGTGCCAGCAGCCGGGGACATTCTAGCTCCTACGAGCAGTACTTC
>TRBJ1-2|NA|TRBV6-5|NA
CASSPGHNYGYTF
TGTGCCAGCAGCCCGGGACACAACTATGGCTACACCTTC
>TRBJ1-1|many|TRBV6-1|NA
CASSEIKANTEAFF
TGTGCCAGCAGTGAAATAAAGGCGAACACTGAAGCTTTCTTT
>TRBJ2-1|few|TRBV5-1|TRBD2
CASRMTSGSSYNEQFF
TGCGCCAGCAGGATGACTAGCGGGAGCTCCTACAATGAGCAGTTCTTC
>TRBJ2-5|few|TRBV18|NA
CASSQSNQETQYF
TGTGCCAGCTCACAAAGCAACCAAGAGACCCAGTACTTC
>TRBJ2-3|NA|TRBV19|TRBD1
CASSIPAGGTDTQYF
TGTGCCAGTAGTATTCCGGCAGGGGGAACAGATACGCAGTATTTT
>TRBJ1-2|NA|TRBV11-2|NA
CASSKNYGYTF
TGTGCCAGCAGCAAAAACTATGGCTACACCTTC
>TRBJ2-3|NA|TRBV6-7|TRBD1
CASSSRQGPWTDTQYF
TGTGCCAGCAGTTCCCGACAGGGGCCATGGACAGATACGCAGTATTTT
>TRBJ2-7|NA|TRBV11-2|TRBD2
CASSLAAGIGEQYF
TGTGCCAGCAGCTTAGCAGCGGGAATAGGAGAGCAGTACTTC
>TRBJ2-5|NA|TRBV30|NA
CAWSWGETQYF
TGTGCCTGGAGTTGGGGAGAGACCCAGTACTTC
>TRBJ2-1|few|TRBV6-6|TRBD2
CASSDVSGGGNEQFF
TGTGCCAGCAGTGATGTTAGCGGGGGGGGCAATGAGCAGTTCTTC
>TRBJ2-3|NA|TRBV5-1|TRBD2
CASSLGVREGTDTQYF
TGCGCCAGCAGCTTGGGGGTGCGGGAGGGTACAGATACGCAGTATTTT
>TRBJ2-2|few|TRBV5-4|NA
CASTPDRSNTGELFF
TGTGCCAGCACCCCGGACAGATCGAACACCGGGGAGCTGTTTTTT
>TRBJ2-3|NA|TRBV4-1|NA
CASSPLYSTDTQYF
TGCGCCAGCAGCCCGTTATATAGCACAGATACGCAGTATTTT
>TRBJ2-2|many|TRBV2|NA
CASSEMGRRNTGELFF
TGTGCCAGCAGTGAAATGGGCAGGAGGAACACCGGGGAGCTGTTTTTT